The next 26 T cell receptor beta chains were all read from a single sample in a study of blood T cell repertoires in COVID-19. The protocol was immunoSEQ multiplex PCR, while the TCRdb copy is restricted to in-frame clones and leaves out a portion. The profile shows nearly 350,000 clones, over 70% of them singletons. The sequenced sample was peripheral blood. These TCRs come from a man under 40 with active or convalescent COVID-19.

The V call is TRBV5-1, the J call TRBJ1-4; 8 positions agree with TRBD1. V dropped 4 bases and J dropped 8; count of bases not matched to a gene: 10. CDR1 SGHRS and CDR2 YFSETQ come from the germline V gene. The CDR3 consists of 15 residues. CDR3 sequence: CASSPVGTGPEKLFF. The CDR3 DNA reads TGCGCCAGCAGCCCCGTTGGGACAGGACCCGAAAAACTGTTTTTT.

In nucleotides, the CDR3 is TGTGCCAGTACCATTCAGGGTGCGGAGACCCAGTACTTC. It yields the protein CASTIQGAETQYF. This chain joins TRBV19 and TRBJ2-5; tentative D call: TRBD1 (5 bases). The CDR3 runs to 13 residues. With 7 bases removed from V and 5 bases from J, the gap between germline ends came to 14 bases. The germline V gene has CDR1 LNHDA and CDR2 SQIVND (reference sequence). The full variable domain, rest sourced from reference TRBV19 and TRBJ2-5, is DGGITQSPKYLFRKEGQNVTLSCEQNLNHDAMYWYRQDPGQGLRLIYYSQIVNDFQKGDIAEGYSVSREKKESFPLTVTSAQKNPTAFYLCASTIQGAETQYFGPGTRLLVL.

The V and J genes are TRBV5-1 and TRBJ2-2; 9 positions match TRBD2. The germline V gene encodes CDR1 SGHRS and CDR2 YFSETQ. After removal of 6 bases from V and 0 bases from J, the junction contained 9 bases not matched to a gene. The CDR3 runs 17 residues. Here the CDR3 DNA reads TGCGCCAGCATCATGACTAGCGGAGCTACGAACACCGGGGAGCTGTTTTTT. Its translation is CASIMTSGATNTGELFF.

The chain joins TRBV4-1 to TRBJ1-2, with TRBD1 as a possible D gene (6 bases). V lost 3 bases, J lost 4 bases, and 21 bases lay in between. The germline V gene encodes CDR1 MGHRA and CDR2 YSYEKL. This CDR3 has 17 residues. The DNA for the CDR3 is TGCGCCAGCAGCCAGGACCCGACAGGCCCCCAAGGCTATGGCTACACCTTC. Its translation is CASSQDPTGPQGYGYTF.

The chain has TRBV21-1 and TRBJ1-2. TRBV21-1 is termed a pseudogene. The CDR3 loop spans 14 amino acids. The DNA of the CDR3 is TGTGCCAGCCTCTCCACTGATATTCGTTATGGCTACACCTTC. Protein product: CASLSTDIRYGYTF.

This clone was recorded at least ten times. The same CDR3 also results from other DNA sequences found in this sample. The rearrangement joins TRBV10-3 to TRBJ2-1; 8 nucleotides agree with TRBD2. The V gene's germline CDR1 is ENHRY and CDR2 SYGVKD. The CDR3 runs to 15 residues. V lost 0 bases, J lost 5 bases, and 3 bases stayed unmatched. In DNA form, the CDR3 reads TGTGCCATCAGTGAGTCAGTTAGCGGGGACAATGAGCAGTTCTTC. Translated, it gives CAISESVSGDNEQFF.

J is TRBJ2-7 and V is TRBV2; D is unresolved. Germline CDR1 and CDR2: SNHLY and FYNNEI. Trimming removed 6 bases at V and 0 bases at J, with 15 bases between. The CDR3 covers 15 residues. CDR3 in DNA: TGTGCCAGCAGCGACGGCGGCTTTAGCTCCTACGAGCAGTACTTC. This codes for CASSDGGFSSYEQYF.

This chain joins TRBV5-1 and TRBJ2-2; tentatively, D is TRBD2 (5 bases). The CDR3 is made up of 12 amino acids. Germline V lookup: CDR1 SGHRS, CDR2 YFSETQ. The ends were cut back, 4 bases at V and 8 bases at J, with 9 bases in the middle. CDR3 loop: CASSVPGGELFF. Here the CDR3 DNA reads TGCGCCAGCAGCGTCCCGGGGGGGGAGCTGTTTTTT.

The chain recombines TRBV27 with TRBJ2-7, with 9 positions matching TRBD1. The CDR3 totals 15 residues. Trimming took 3 bases from V and 0 from J; bases not matched to a gene: 3. CDR1 and CDR2 from the germline V gene are MNHEY and SMNVEV (reference sequence). The CDR3 DNA is TGTGCCAGCAGTTTTGACAGGGGGAGCTCCTACGAGCAGTACTTC. Its translation: CASSFDRGSSYEQYF.

Points on this clone: Other DNA sequences within the sample encode an identical CDR3. The chain uses TRBV19 and TRBJ2-5; 9 bases agree with TRBD1. CDR1 and CDR2 (germline): LNHDA, SQIVND (reference sequence). This CDR3 contains 14 residues. Trimming removed 3 bases from V and 2 bases from J; junction bases left unmatched: 1. In DNA, the CDR3 is TGTGCCAGTAGTATTGGACAGGGGCAAGAGACCCAGTACTTC. This sequence encodes CASSIGQGQETQYF.

This chain joins TRBV4-2 and TRBJ1-2; D is uncertain. This CDR3 region has 13 residues. In germline, CDR1 is LGHNA, CDR2 YNFKEQ. Trimming shortened V by 2 bases and J by 4 bases, and 8 bases separated the two germline ends. The CDR3 sequence: CASSQSDSYGYTF. CDR3 DNA sequence: TGTGCCAGCAGCCAAAGCGACTCCTATGGCTACACCTTC.

J is TRBJ2-7 and V is TRBV5-1; 11 bases align to TRBD1. V lost 4 bases to trimming and J lost 4 bases; unmatched junction nucleotides: 7. The CDR3 is made up of 15 amino acids. Germline V gives CDR1 SGHRS, CDR2 YFSETQ. Here the CDR3 reads CASSPGQGVVYEQYF. CDR3 bases: TGCGCCAGCAGCCCGGGACAGGGGGTAGTATACGAGCAGTACTTC.

This sequence joins TRBV28 and TRBJ2-7, with 9 bases fitting TRBD1. The germline gives CDR1 MDHEN, CDR2 SYDVKM. CDR3 size: 15 residues. The J segment lost 2 bases and the V segment lost 4 bases, leaving 6 bases of the junction unmatched. In DNA, the CDR3 is TGTGCCAGCAGTTATTTGGGACAGGGCGCCTACGAGCAGTACTTC. It translates to CASSYLGQGAYEQYF.

The chain recombines TRBV4-3 with TRBJ2-1; 9 bases align to TRBD2. The V gene end was trimmed by 3 bases and the J gene end by 7 bases; junction bases not matched to a gene: 10. This CDR3 contains 16 residues. Per germline, CDR1 LGHNA and CDR2 YSLEER. CDR3 sequence reads: CASSHQSGRRGNEQFF. The DNA for the CDR3 is TGCGCCAGCAGCCACCAGAGCGGGAGGAGAGGTAATGAGCAGTTCTTC.

The chain combines TRBV5-8 with TRBJ1-2; D not certain. V was trimmed by 0 bases and J by 0 bases, leaving 6 bases between them. The CDR3 length is 14 residues. CDR1 is SGHTS, CDR2 YDEGEE, per germline. DNA for the CDR3: TGTGCCAGCAGCTTGGACATCACTAACTATGGCTACACCTTC. It is translated as CASSLDITNYGYTF.

V and J are TRBV11-2 and TRBJ2-3; TRBD2 matches 9 bases. Germline values: CDR1 SGHAT, CDR2 FQNNGV. The CDR3 contains 15 residues. With V trimmed by 3 bases and J by 1 base, 2 bases remained unmatched. The CDR3 nucleotides are TGTGCCAGCAGCTTCGAGCGGGAGGGCACAGATACGCAGTATTTT. Protein: CASSFEREGTDTQYF.

This clone appeared a few times. This chain joins TRBV7-8 and TRBJ1-2; a weak D match, TRBD1 (5 bases). CDR1 is SGHVS, CDR2 FQNEAQ, per germline. V was trimmed by 5 bases and J by 7 bases, leaving 17 bases between them. The CDR3 spans 14 residues. The CDR3 loop is CASSPAGGEVGYTF. In DNA form, the CDR3 reads TGTGCCAGCAGCCCCGCGGGGGGGGAAGTTGGCTACACCTTC. The full variable domain, its missing parts supplied by reference TRBV7-8 and TRBJ1-2, is GAGVSQSPRYKVAKRGQDVALRCDPISGHVSLFWYQQALGQGPEFLTYFQNEAQLDKSGLPSDRFFAERPEGSVSTLKIQRTQQEDSAVYLCASSPAGGEVGYTFGSGTRLTVV.

The V call is TRBV24-1, the J call TRBJ2-1; weak D call: TRBD2 (6 bases). Trimming pared 3 bases from V and 6 bases from J, leaving 14 bases between. The CDR3 has 15 residues. CDR1 KGHDR and CDR2 SFDVKD come from the germline V gene. The chain's CDR3 is CATSDHSGLLNEQFF. The DNA of the CDR3 is TGTGCCACCAGTGATCACAGCGGGCTGCTCAATGAGCAGTTCTTC.

The chain combines TRBV9 with TRBJ1-2; D might be TRBD1 (5 bases). Germline V gene sequence: CDR1 SGDLS, CDR2 YYNGEE. V was clipped by 0 bases and J by 7 bases, with 10 bases between them. The CDR3 is made up of 13 amino acids. This chain's CDR3 is CASSVAIGAGYTF. CDR3 DNA sequence: TGTGCCAGCAGCGTAGCGATTGGGGCTGGCTACACCTTC.

The chain links TRBV30 to TRBJ1-2; D not certain. Per germline, CDR1 GTSNPN and CDR2 SVGIG (reference sequence). Trimming pared 0 bases from V and 8 bases from J, leaving 10 bases between. CDR3 size: 12 residues. The CDR3 coding sequence is TGTGCCTGGAGTGTATCCCCTGTCGGCTACACCTTC. As protein: CAWSVSPVGYTF.

V gene TRBV30 combines with J gene TRBJ1-6, with no clear D. Germline-derived CDR1 and CDR2 are GTSNPN and SVGIG (reference sequence). With 4 bases removed from V and 7 bases from J, the gap between germline ends came to 8 bases. CDR3 size: 12 residues. The CDR3 reads CAWITENSPLHF. The CDR3 DNA is TGTGCCTGGATAACAGAAAATTCACCCCTCCACTTT.

CDR3 in DNA: TGTGCCAGCAGCAGGACAGGCAATGAGCAGTTCTTC. Encoded protein: CASSRTGNEQFF. This sequence joins TRBV12-3 or TRBV12-4 and TRBJ2-1; 7 nucleotides agree with TRBD1. The CDR3 consists of 12 residues. J gave up 6 bases and V 6 bases, and 2 bases lay outside the gene matches.

Worth noting for this clone: One end of the junction fails to match germline, which may point to a read error. The chain combines TRBV7-6 with TRBJ2-2, with 9 bases fitting TRBD2. This CDR3 comprises 16 residues. Germline V gene sequence: CDR1 SGHVS, CDR2 FNYEAQ. CDR3 loop: CASSIAGEIGSGELFF. The CDR3 bases are TGTGCCAGCAGCATAGCGGGAGAGATTGGTTCCGGGGAGCTGTTTTTT.

This sequence joins TRBV19 and TRBJ2-1, with TRBD2 matching over 8 bases. V lost 3 bases to trimming and J lost 9 bases; unmatched junction nucleotides: 10. Germline CDR1 and CDR2: LNHDA and SQIVND (reference sequence). This CDR3 spans 15 amino acids. The CDR3 here is CASSISGLASSEQFF. In DNA form, the CDR3 reads TGTGCCAGTAGTATCAGTGGACTAGCCAGTAGTGAGCAGTTCTTC.

This chain uses TRBV28 with TRBJ2-5, with D hard to call. Trimming left V 1 base short and J 5 bases short, with 5 bases between. Per germline, CDR1 MDHEN and CDR2 SYDVKM. This CDR3 region has 12 residues. CDR3 coding DNA: TGTGCCAGCAGTTTATCCGGGGAGACCCAGTACTTC. Its translation is CASSLSGETQYF.

The chain employs TRBV6-5 and TRBJ2-7; no firm D call. The CDR3 spans 14 residues. Trimming left V 9 bases short and J 0 bases short, with 15 bases between. From germline, CDR1 is MNHEY and CDR2 SVGAGI. The CDR3 protein is CASQTLLPSYEQYF. CDR3 sequence (DNA): TGTGCCAGTCAGACACTTCTCCCCTCCTACGAGCAGTACTTC.